This TCR beta chain originates from a study of control samples from healthy donors and cancer patients. Clones were sequenced by immunoSEQ multiplex PCR, and TCRdb holds only the in-frame ones, with some missing. The data contain about 80,000 clones, roughly 89% of them seen just once; the ten biggest clones take up around 17%. The V end lost 0 bases, the J end lost 1 base, and 9 bases lay between the germline ends. This CDR3 has 15 residues. CDR1 is SGHDN and CDR2 is FVKESK in the germline V gene. This clonotype originated in a middle-aged man in good health. Sequencing was carried out using blood. This chain links TRBV14 with TRBJ1-1, with no clear D. In nucleotides, the CDR3 is TGTGCCAGCAGCCAAGAGGGGTTTAAGAACACTGAAGCTTTCTTT. Residues: CASSQEGFKNTEAFF.